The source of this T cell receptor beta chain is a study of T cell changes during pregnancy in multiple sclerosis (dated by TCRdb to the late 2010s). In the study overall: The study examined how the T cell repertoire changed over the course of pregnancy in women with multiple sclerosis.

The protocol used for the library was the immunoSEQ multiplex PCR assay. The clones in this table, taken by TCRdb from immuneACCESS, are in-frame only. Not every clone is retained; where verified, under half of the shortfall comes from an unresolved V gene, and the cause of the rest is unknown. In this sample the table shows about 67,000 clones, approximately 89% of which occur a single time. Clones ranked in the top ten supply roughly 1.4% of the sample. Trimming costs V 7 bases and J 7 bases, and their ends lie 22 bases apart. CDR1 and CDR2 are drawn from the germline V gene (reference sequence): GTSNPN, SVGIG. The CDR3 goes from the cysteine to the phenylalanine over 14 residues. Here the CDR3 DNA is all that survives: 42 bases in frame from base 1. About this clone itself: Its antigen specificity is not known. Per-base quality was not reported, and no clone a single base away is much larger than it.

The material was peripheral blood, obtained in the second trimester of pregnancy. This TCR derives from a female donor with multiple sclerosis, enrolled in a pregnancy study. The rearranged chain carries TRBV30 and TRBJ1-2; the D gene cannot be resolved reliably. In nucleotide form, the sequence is TGTGCCTCATACCGGGTGGTCAGTACTGTTGGCTACACCTTC. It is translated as CASYRVVSTVGYTF.